The 16 T cell receptor beta chains below come from one sample, sequenced in a study of regulatory T cells in long-lasting Graves disease. Noted time point: newly diagnosed GD, antithyroid drugs for less than 3 months. TCR sequences were obtained from RNA taken from PBMCs. The authors built TCR beta libraries using iRepertoire HTBI primers and Arm-PCR of CDR3 regions. TCRdb recomputed calls from the multiplex PCR reads with MiXCR, one row per CDR3 protein. Among about 400,000 distinct CDR3 sequences, 15% were seen once, and the ten largest hold approximately 8%. These data were also reused for a study on T cells in Graves' hyperthyroidism and ophthalmopathy.

The source was peripheral blood mononuclear cells (PBMCs), collected at new diagnosis, from a patient treated with antithyroid drugs. The source of these receptors is a middle-aged woman with Graves disease.

This clonotype was seen only a few times. This chain joins TRBV7-9 and TRBJ2-2; 7 nucleotides agree with TRBD1. CDR1 SEHNR and CDR2 FQNEAQ come from the germline V gene (reference sequence). CDR3 length: 15 residues. The V and J ends lost 5 bases and 5 bases, in that order; junction bases with no gene match: 8. In DNA form, the CDR3 reads TGTGCCAGCAGCGACACGGACAGGCGAACCGGGGAGCTGTTTTTT. Translating it yields CASSDTDRRTGELFF.

For this clonotype: A much larger clone sits a single nucleotide away, making a read error possible. The chain joins TRBV27 to TRBJ2-1; no clear D. The CDR3 runs 13 residues. The ends were cut back, 5 bases at V and 5 bases at J, with 10 bases in the middle. Per the germline V gene, CDR1 is MNHEY and CDR2 is SMNVEV (reference sequence). CDR3 sequence reads: CASSITSNNEQFF. Here the CDR3 DNA reads TGTGCCAGCAGTATCACCAGCAACAATGAGCAGTTCTTC.

This clonotype was observed a handful of times. The chain links TRBV20-1 to TRBJ2-1, with 16 bases fitting TRBD2. The germline V gene encodes CDR1 DFQATT and CDR2 SNEGSKA (reference sequence). The CDR3 is made up of 19 amino acids. With 2 bases clipped from V and 4 bases from J, the junction kept 11 bases outside the gene matches. This CDR3 is CSARPPGLAGGLGYNEQFF. CDR3 DNA: TGCAGTGCTAGACCCCCGGGACTAGCGGGAGGGCTTGGATACAATGAGCAGTTCTTC.

This clonotype was counted a few times. The chain combines TRBV5-6 with TRBJ2-6; the match to TRBD1 covers 11 bases. This CDR3 has 15 amino acids. Germline V gene sequence: CDR1 SGHDT, CDR2 YYEEEE. The junction had 6 bases not matched to a gene; V was cut back by 5 bases and J by 8 bases. This chain's CDR3 is CASSLGQGATNVLTF. CDR3 sequence (DNA): TGTGCCAGCAGTTTAGGACAGGGGGCGACCAACGTCCTGACTTTC. Together with reference TRBV5-6 and TRBJ2-6, the CDR3 gives the full variable domain: DAGVTQSPTHLIKTRGQQVTLRCSPKSGHDTVSWYQQALGQGPQFIFQYYEEEERQRGNFPDRFSGHQFPNYSSELNVNALLLGDSALYLCASSLGQGATNVLTFGAGSRLTVL.

Only a few counts were recorded for this clonotype. The chain links TRBV12-3 or TRBV12-4 to TRBJ2-3, with D possibly being TRBD1 (6 bases). This CDR3 comprises 12 residues. V was trimmed by 7 bases and J by 5 bases, leaving 10 bases between them. The CDR3 reads CASNSGEDTQYF. The CDR3 DNA sequence: TGTGCCAGCAACTCAGGGGAAGATACGCAGTATTTT.

This clonotype has a count of ten or more. This chain uses TRBV15 with TRBJ2-5; a possible D gene is TRBD2 (6 bases). Germline CDR1 is LNHNV and CDR2 is YYDKDF (reference sequence). Deletions cut 0 bases from V and 3 bases from J, with 23 bases between. CDR3 length: 19 amino acids. The CDR3 region has the DNA TGTGCCACCAGCAGAGATTTGGTAGCGGCGAGTGGTTTGGAAGAGACCCAGTACTTC. Residues: CATSRDLVAASGLEETQYF. Using reference TRBV15 and TRBJ2-5 for the parts outside the CDR3, the full variable domain is DAMVIQNPRYQVTQFGKPVTLSCSQTLNHNVMYWYQQKSSQAPKLLFHYYDKDFNNEADTPDNFQSRRPNTSFCFLDIRSPGLGDTAMYLCATSRDLVAASGLEETQYFGPGTRLLVL.

The chain has TRBV5-1 and TRBJ2-3, with D unresolved. CDR3 length: 13 residues. CDR1 is SGHRS, CDR2 YFSETQ, per germline. Trimming took 1 base from V and 4 from J, leaving 7 bases between them. The CDR3 coding sequence is TGCGCCAGCAGCTTGAGTATCGCAGATACGCAGTATTTT. This codes for CASSLSIADTQYF.

This clonotype was recorded many times. The chain uses TRBV6-2 or TRBV6-3 and TRBJ2-5; D assignment may be TRBD1 or TRBD2 (6 bases each). In germline, CDR1 is MNHEY, CDR2 SVGEGT. Trimming shortened V by 0 bases and J by 4 bases, and 12 bases separated the two germline ends. This CDR3 region has 15 residues. The CDR3 DNA reads TGTGCCAGCAGTTACTCCGGAGGGGGACCAGAGACCCAGTACTTC. Protein sequence: CASSYSGGGPETQYF.

This clonotype was counted a few times. It may be a read error: a sequence one base away is much more abundant. The chain uses TRBV12-3 or TRBV12-4 and TRBJ2-1; D call uncertain. The V end lost 3 bases, the J end lost 7 bases, and 10 bases lay between the germline ends. The CDR3 runs to 13 residues. DNA of the CDR3: TGTGCCAGCAGTTTGAGCCCTATTAATGAGCAGTTCTTC. This gives the protein CASSLSPINEQFF.

This clonotype was detected ten times or more. The chain is built from TRBV15 and TRBJ1-1; D is unclear. The CDR3 is 16 residues long. The ends were cut back, 5 bases at V and 3 bases at J, with 19 bases in the middle. Germline CDR1 LNHNV, CDR2 YYDKDF (reference sequence). The CDR3 coding sequence is TGTGCCACCAGCGATCCCGGACGAAGGTTGGACACTGAAGCTTTCTTT. Its protein product is CATSDPGRRLDTEAFF.

CDR3 in amino acids: CASSQTGYNEQFF. As DNA, the CDR3 is TGTGCCAGCAGCCAAACAGGTTACAATGAGCAGTTCTTC. The chain joins TRBV6-1 to TRBJ2-1, with a weak D call TRBD1 (5 bases). This CDR3 contains 13 residues. CDR1 and CDR2 (germline): MNHNS, SASEGT. V was cut by 6 bases and J by 4 bases, with 10 bases left in between.

This clonotype was observed many times. The chain recombines TRBV20-1 with TRBJ2-5, with unresolved D. V dropped 1 base and J dropped 1 base, with 16 bases sitting between them. This CDR3 spans 16 amino acids. Germline V lookup: CDR1 DFQATT, CDR2 SNEGSKA (reference sequence). CDR3 sequence: CSARGPVRGLQETQYF. CDR3 DNA sequence: TGCAGTGCTAGAGGGCCGGTTAGAGGCCTCCAAGAGACCCAGTACTTC.

The rearrangement uses TRBV7-2 and TRBJ2-3; the D gene is possibly TRBD2 (7 bases). Per the germline V gene, CDR1 is SGHTA and CDR2 is FQGNSA. V lost 5 bases to trimming and J lost 4 bases, with 13 bases between them. The length of the CDR3 is 14 residues. CDR3 bases: TGTGCCAGCAGCCACAGGGCGGGGGCAGATACGCAGTATTTT. It codes for CASSHRAGADTQYF.

The table lists this clonotype with many counts. The chain links TRBV12-5 to TRBJ2-1; 7 bases are a match to TRBD2. J gave up 2 bases and V 0 bases, and 10 bases lay outside the gene matches. Germline CDR1 is LGHNT and CDR2 is FRNRAP. The CDR3 is 18 amino acids. The CDR3 is CASGLVHFLAEPYNEQFF. CDR3 nucleotides: TGTGCTAGTGGTTTGGTACACTTCCTAGCGGAACCCTACAATGAGCAGTTCTTC.

Many counts were recorded for this clonotype. This chain joins TRBV20-1 and TRBJ2-3; 12 nucleotides match TRBD2. This CDR3 contains 20 residues. V lost 6 bases to trimming and J lost 0 bases; unmatched junction nucleotides: 19. In germline, CDR1 is DFQATT, CDR2 SNEGSKA (reference sequence). In DNA form, the CDR3 reads TGCAGTGCAGAACCAGCGACTAGCGGGAGTGGCACCCCTAGCACAGATACGCAGTATTTT. It encodes CSAEPATSGSGTPSTDTQYF.

This clonotype was counted many times. The CDR3 DNA reads as TGCAGTGCTTCAAAGTCGCGGATAATGAACACTGAAGCTTTCTTT. It is translated as CSASKSRIMNTEAFF. The J gene is TRBJ1-1, the V gene TRBV20-1; no clear D gene. Germline values: CDR1 DFQATT, CDR2 SNEGSKA (reference sequence). CDR3 length: 15 residues. V gave up 5 bases and J gave up 0 bases, with 16 bases separating them.